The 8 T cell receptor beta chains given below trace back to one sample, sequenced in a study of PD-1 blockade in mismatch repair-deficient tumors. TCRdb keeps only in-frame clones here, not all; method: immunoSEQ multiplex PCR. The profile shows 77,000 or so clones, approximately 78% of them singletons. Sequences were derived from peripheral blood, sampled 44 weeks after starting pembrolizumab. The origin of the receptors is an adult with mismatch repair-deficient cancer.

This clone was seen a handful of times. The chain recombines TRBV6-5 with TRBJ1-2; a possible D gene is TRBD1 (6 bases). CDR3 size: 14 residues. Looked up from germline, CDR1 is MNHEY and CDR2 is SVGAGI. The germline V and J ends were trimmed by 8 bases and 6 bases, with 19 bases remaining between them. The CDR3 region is CASGQPVGQNGYTF. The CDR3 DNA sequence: TGTGCCAGCGGACAGCCCGTGGGACAAAATGGCTACACCTTC.

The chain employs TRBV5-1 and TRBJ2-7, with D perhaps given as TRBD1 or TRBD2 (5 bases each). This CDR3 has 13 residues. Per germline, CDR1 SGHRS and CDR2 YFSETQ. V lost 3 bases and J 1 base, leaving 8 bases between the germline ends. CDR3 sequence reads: CASSSEGSYEQYF. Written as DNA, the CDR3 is TGCGCCAGCAGCTCCGAGGGGTCCTACGAGCAGTACTTC.

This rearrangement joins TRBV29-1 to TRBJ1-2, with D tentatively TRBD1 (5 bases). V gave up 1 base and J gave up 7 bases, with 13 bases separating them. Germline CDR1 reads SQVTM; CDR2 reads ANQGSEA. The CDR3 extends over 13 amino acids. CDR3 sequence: CSVEGWQGSGYTF. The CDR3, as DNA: TGCAGCGTTGAAGGGTGGCAGGGTAGTGGCTACACCTTC. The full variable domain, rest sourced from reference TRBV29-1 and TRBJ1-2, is SAVISQKPSRDICQRGTSLTIQCQVDSQVTMMFWYRQQPGQSLTLIATANQGSEATYESGFVIDKFPISRPNLTFSTLTVSNMSPEDSSIYLCSVEGWQGSGYTFGSGTRLTVV.

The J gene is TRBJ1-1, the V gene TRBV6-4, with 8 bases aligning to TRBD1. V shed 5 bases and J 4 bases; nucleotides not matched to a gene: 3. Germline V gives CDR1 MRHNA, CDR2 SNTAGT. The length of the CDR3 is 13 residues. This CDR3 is CASSTGGGTEAFF. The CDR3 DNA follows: TGTGCCAGCAGTACAGGGGGAGGCACTGAAGCTTTCTTT.

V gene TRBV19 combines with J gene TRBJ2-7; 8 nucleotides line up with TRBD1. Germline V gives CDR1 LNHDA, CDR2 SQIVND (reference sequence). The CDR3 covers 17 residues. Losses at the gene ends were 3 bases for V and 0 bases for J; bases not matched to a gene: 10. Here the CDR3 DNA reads TGTGCCAGTAGTATTTCCGGGACAGGTGGAAGCTCCTACGAGCAGTACTTC. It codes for CASSISGTGGSSYEQYF.

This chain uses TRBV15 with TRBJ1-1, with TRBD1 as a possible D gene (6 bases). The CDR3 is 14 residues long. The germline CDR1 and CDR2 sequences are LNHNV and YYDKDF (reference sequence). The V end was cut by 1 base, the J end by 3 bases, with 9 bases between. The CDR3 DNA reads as TGTGCCACCAGCAGAGGATGGACAGACACTGAAGCTTTCTTT. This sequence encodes CATSRGWTDTEAFF.

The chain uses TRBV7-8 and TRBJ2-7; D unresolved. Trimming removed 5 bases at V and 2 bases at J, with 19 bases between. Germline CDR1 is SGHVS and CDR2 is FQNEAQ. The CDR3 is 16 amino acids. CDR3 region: CASSPPGTRPPYEQYF. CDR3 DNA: TGTGCCAGCAGCCCTCCCGGTACCCGGCCCCCCTACGAGCAGTACTTC.

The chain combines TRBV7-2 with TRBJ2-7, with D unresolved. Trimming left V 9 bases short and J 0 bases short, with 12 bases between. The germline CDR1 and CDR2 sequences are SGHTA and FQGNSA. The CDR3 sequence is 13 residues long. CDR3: CASTLHHSYEQYF. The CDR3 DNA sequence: TGTGCCAGTACTTTACACCACTCCTACGAGCAGTACTTC.